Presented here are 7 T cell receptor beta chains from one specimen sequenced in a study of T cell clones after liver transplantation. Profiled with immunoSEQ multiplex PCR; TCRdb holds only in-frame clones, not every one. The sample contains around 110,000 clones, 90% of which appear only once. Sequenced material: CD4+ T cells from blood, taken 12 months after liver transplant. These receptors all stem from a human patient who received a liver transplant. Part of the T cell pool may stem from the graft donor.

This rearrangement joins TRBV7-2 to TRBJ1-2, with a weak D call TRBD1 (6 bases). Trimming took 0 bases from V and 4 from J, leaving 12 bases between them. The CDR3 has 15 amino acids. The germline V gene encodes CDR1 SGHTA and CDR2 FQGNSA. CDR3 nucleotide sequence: TGTGCCAGCAGCTTAGCCGGGACATCCACCTATGGCTACACCTTC. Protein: CASSLAGTSTYGYTF.

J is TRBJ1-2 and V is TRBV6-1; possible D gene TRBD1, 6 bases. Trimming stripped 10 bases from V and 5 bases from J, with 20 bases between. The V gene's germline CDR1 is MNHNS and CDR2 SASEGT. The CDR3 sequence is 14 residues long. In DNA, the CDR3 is TGTGCCACACGGCGTGTGGGGGGCGAGTATGGCTACACCTTC. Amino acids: CATRRVGGEYGYTF.

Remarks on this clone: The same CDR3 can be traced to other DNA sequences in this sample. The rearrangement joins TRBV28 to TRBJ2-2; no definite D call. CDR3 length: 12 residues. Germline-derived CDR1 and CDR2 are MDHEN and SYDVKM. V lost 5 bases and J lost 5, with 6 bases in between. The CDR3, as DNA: TGTGCCAGCAGTCCACGGACCGGGGAGCTGTTTTTT. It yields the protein CASSPRTGELFF.

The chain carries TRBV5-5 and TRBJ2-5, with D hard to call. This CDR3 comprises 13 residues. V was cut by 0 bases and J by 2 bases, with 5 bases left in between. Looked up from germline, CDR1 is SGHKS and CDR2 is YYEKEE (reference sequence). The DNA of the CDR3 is TGTGCCAGCAGCTTGGTGGGGCAAGAGACCCAGTACTTC. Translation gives CASSLVGQETQYF.

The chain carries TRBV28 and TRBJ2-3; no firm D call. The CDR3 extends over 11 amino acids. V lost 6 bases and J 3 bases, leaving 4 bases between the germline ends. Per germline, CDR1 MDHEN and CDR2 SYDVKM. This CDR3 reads CASSETDTQYF. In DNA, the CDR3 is TGTGCCAGCAGCGAGACAGATACGCAGTATTTT.

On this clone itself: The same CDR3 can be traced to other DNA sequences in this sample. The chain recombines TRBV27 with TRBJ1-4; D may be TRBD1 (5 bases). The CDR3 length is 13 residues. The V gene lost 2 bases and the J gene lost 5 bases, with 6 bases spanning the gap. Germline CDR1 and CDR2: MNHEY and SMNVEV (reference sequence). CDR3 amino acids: CASSLQGNEKLFF. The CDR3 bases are TGTGCCAGCAGTTTACAGGGAAATGAAAAACTGTTTTTT.

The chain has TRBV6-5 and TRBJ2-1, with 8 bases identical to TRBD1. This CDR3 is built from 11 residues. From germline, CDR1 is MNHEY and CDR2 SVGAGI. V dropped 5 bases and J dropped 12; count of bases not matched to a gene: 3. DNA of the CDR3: TGTGCCAGCAGTCAGGGGGCGCGGCAGTTCTTC. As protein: CASSQGARQFF.